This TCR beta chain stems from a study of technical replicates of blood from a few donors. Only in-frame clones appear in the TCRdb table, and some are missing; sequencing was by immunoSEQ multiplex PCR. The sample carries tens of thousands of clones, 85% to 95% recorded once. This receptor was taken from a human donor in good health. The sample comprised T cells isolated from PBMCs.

CDR3: CASSYEDRAAYEQYF. As DNA, the CDR3 is TGTGCCAGCAGTTATGAAGACAGGGCGGCATACGAGCAGTACTTC. V gene TRBV6-5 combines with J gene TRBJ2-7; TRBD1 matches at 7 bases. J gave up 4 bases and V 3 bases, and 9 bases lay outside the gene matches. The CDR3 is 15 residues long. CDR1 and CDR2 (germline): MNHEY, SVGAGI.